The sequence of this T cell receptor (beta chain) was determined in a study of post-analysis software for immune sequencing data. Study overall: Included courses were relapsing-remitting and secondary progressive multiple sclerosis; progressive-relapsing multiple sclerosis was also included. Study results and limitations: Patients used a few TRBV segments, including TRBV5-6, TRBV5-1 and TRBV20-1, more often than controls. Normalized Chao1 diversity was significantly lower in multiple sclerosis patients than in controls. Under the F measure, samples that were prepared in one batch clustered strongly together.

The CDR3 runs 12 residues. Trimming shortened V by 4 bases and J by 6 bases, and 10 bases separated the two germline ends. Germline CDR1 is SGHDT and CDR2 is YYEEEE. In its sample, this clonotype was seen a few times. Antigen: not known. Presence of unique molecular identifiers characterized the TCR beta cDNA libraries. Input populations of about 0.85 to 11 million T cells gave rise to around 480,000 cDNA molecules. TCRdb called the PCR reads again in MiXCR, with one record for every CDR3 protein. The table includes a few hundred thousand distinct CDR3 sequences, 30% to 40% detected once. The gene calls are TRBV5-6 and TRBJ1-2, with D perhaps matching TRBD1 (5 bases). Sequenced input: blood. The receptor's source is a girl aged 2-10 years with multiple sclerosis. CDR3: CASSPLGDGYTF. Here the CDR3 DNA reads TGTGCCAGCAGCCCCCTAGGGGATGGCTACACCTTC.